One and the same sample provided the 19 T cell receptor beta chains below, sequenced in a study of T cell responses to AZD1222 COVID-19 vaccine. Produced via immunoSEQ multiplex PCR; TCRdb's table is partial and in-frame only. The sample yields 45,000 to 70,000 clones, about 90% seen once. The sample was peripheral blood, taken 28 days after the second AZD1222 dose. These receptors all come from an adult who received the AZD1222 COVID-19 vaccine.

A few counts support this clone. This sequence joins TRBV5-1 and TRBJ2-7, with D possibly being TRBD1 (6 bases). V dropped 3 bases and J dropped 6 bases, with 16 bases sitting between them. CDR1 SGHRS and CDR2 YFSETQ come from the germline V gene. The CDR3 is 14 residues long. The CDR3 DNA reads as TGCGCCAGCAGCTCGGACAGAAATCTGGCCGAGCAGTACTTC. As protein: CASSSDRNLAEQYF.

The rearrangement uses TRBV27 and TRBJ2-7; 8 bases align to TRBD2. Unmatched junction bases numbered 8, after V lost 7 bases and J lost 3 bases. This CDR3 region has 14 residues. Looked up from germline, CDR1 is MNHEY and CDR2 is SMNVEV (reference sequence). The CDR3 spells CASKEAGEFYEQYF. The CDR3 nucleotides read TGTGCCAGCAAGGAAGCGGGAGAGTTCTACGAGCAGTACTTC.

The chain uses TRBV27 and TRBJ1-2; TRBD1 matches at 9 bases. Germline V gene data show CDR1 as MNHEY and CDR2 as SMNVEV (reference sequence). After removal of 5 bases from V and 7 bases from J, the junction contained 14 bases not matched to a gene. The CDR3 runs 16 residues. The CDR3 protein is CASSLIRQGGIGGYTF. DNA of the CDR3: TGTGCCAGCAGTCTAATAAGACAGGGGGGAATTGGTGGCTACACCTTC.

The rearrangement joins TRBV29-1 to TRBJ2-1; either TRBD1 or TRBD2 may supply D (5 bases each). This CDR3 comprises 13 residues. V dropped 4 bases and J dropped 6 bases, with 13 bases sitting between them. Germline assignment: CDR1 SQVTM and CDR2 ANQGSEA. The CDR3 loop reads CSVVKGRTNEQFF. The CDR3 DNA is TGCAGCGTTGTTAAGGGACGGACCAATGAGCAGTTCTTC.

The chain recombines TRBV7-2 with TRBJ2-7, with 8 bases aligning to TRBD1. The germline CDR1 and CDR2 sequences are SGHTA and FQGNSA. V shed 1 base and J 6 bases; nucleotides not matched to a gene: 5. This CDR3 is built from 14 residues. The CDR3 DNA sequence: TGTGCCAGCAGCTTAGAGGACAGGGTCGGCGAGCAGTACTTC. Its protein product is CASSLEDRVGEQYF.

In its sample, this clone was seen once. The chain couples TRBV5-1 to TRBJ2-7, with 13 positions matching TRBD2. The CDR3 covers 16 residues. V trimming: 3 bases; J trimming: 3 bases; junction bases outside the gene matches: 6. CDR1 and CDR2 from the germline V gene are SGHRS and YFSETQ. The CDR3 sequence: CASSSRTSGSVYEQYF. CDR3 DNA sequence: TGCGCCAGCAGCTCTCGGACTAGCGGGAGTGTCTACGAGCAGTACTTC.

The chain recombines TRBV21-1 with TRBJ2-2; TRBD2 is taken as the D call from the table, unchecked against the DNA. TRBV21-1 corresponds to a pseudogene. The CDR3 runs to 15 residues. The CDR3 DNA sequence: TGTGCCAGCAGCTCCCCGGGTCGTTGGGCCGGGGAGCTGTTTTTT. Residues: CASSSPGRWAGELFF.

The chain joins TRBV24-1 to TRBJ1-4; D remains unclear. The CDR3 is 15 amino acids. Trimming removed 5 bases from V and 0 bases from J, with 9 bases in between. The germline CDR1 and CDR2 sequences are KGHDR and SFDVKD. CDR3 residues: CATSAGISTNEKLFF. The CDR3 DNA reads TGTGCCACCAGTGCCGGAATCTCAACTAATGAAAAACTGTTTTTT.

The gene calls are TRBV6-5 and TRBJ1-1; D may be TRBD1 (6 bases). Germline V lookup: CDR1 MNHEY, CDR2 SVGAGI. This CDR3 spans 15 amino acids. V gave up 6 bases and J gave up 4 bases, with 18 bases separating them. In nucleotides, the CDR3 is TGTGCCAGCAGCGGAGGAGGGGGTTGGAGCACTGAAGCTTTCTTT. It translates to CASSGGGGWSTEAFF.

J is TRBJ1-1 and V is TRBV20-1; no reliable D call. The CDR3 covers 13 residues. V was cut by 3 bases and J by 0 bases, with 8 bases left in between. Per the germline V gene, CDR1 is DFQATT and CDR2 is SNEGSKA (reference sequence). The CDR3: CSASAQLNTEAFF. Written as DNA, the CDR3 is TGCAGTGCTAGTGCTCAGTTGAACACTGAAGCTTTCTTT.

This chain joins TRBV7-2 and TRBJ2-2; D is perhaps TRBD2 (5 bases). V lost 3 bases and J 5 bases, leaving 10 bases between the germline ends. This CDR3 region has 14 residues. The V gene's germline CDR1 is SGHTA and CDR2 FQGNSA. The CDR3 loop is CASSLGLATGELFF. The CDR3 DNA follows: TGTGCCAGCAGCTTGGGCTTAGCGACCGGGGAGCTGTTTTTT.

V is TRBV27 and J is TRBJ1-1, with 7 nucleotides matching TRBD1. CDR1 and CDR2 (germline): MNHEY, SMNVEV (reference sequence). The CDR3 has 16 amino acids. Trimming cost V 6 bases and J 4 bases; bases outside gene matches: 14. This chain's CDR3 is CASSPYEGAPGTEAFF. CDR3 DNA: TGTGCCAGCAGCCCTTACGAGGGGGCCCCTGGCACTGAAGCTTTCTTT.

The V gene is TRBV7-9, the J gene TRBJ2-1; D is uncertain. Germline values: CDR1 SEHNR, CDR2 FQNEAQ (reference sequence). Between the trimmed V and J ends, which lost 2 bases and 6 bases, there was a span of 8 bases. The CDR3 length is 13 residues. The DNA of the CDR3 is TGTGCCAGCAGCTTAACATCGTCCAATGAGCAGTTCTTC. Residues: CASSLTSSNEQFF.

V usage is TRBV15 and J usage is TRBJ1-6; D call uncertain. The germline CDR1 and CDR2 sequences are LNHNV and YYDKDF (reference sequence). This CDR3 is 14 amino acids long. Between the trimmed V and J ends, which lost 0 bases and 9 bases, there was a span of 9 bases. For the CDR3, the DNA is TGTGCCACCAGCAGAGATGTTGGGTTTTCACCCCTCCACTTT. It codes for CATSRDVGFSPLHF.

The chain recombines TRBV5-4 with TRBJ1-2; a weak D match, TRBD1 (6 bases). The V end was cut by 3 bases, the J end by 4 bases, with 13 bases between. The germline V gene has CDR1 SGHNT and CDR2 YYREEE (reference sequence). The CDR3 is 14 residues long. In nucleotides, the CDR3 is TGTGCCAGCAGCTCCCAAGGGGGTGGCTATGGCTACACCTTC. It encodes CASSSQGGGYGYTF.

The V call is TRBV3-1 (or the pseudogene TRBV3-2), the J call TRBJ2-1, with 11 bases identical to TRBD2. Germline V gene sequence: CDR1 LGHDT, CDR2 YNNKEL (reference sequence). The junction had 4 bases not matched to a gene; V was cut back by 2 bases and J by 4 bases. CDR3 length equals 16 residues. The CDR3 sequence: CASSQSGTSGYNEQFF. In DNA, the CDR3 is TGTGCCAGCAGCCAATCCGGGACTAGCGGATACAATGAGCAGTTCTTC.

V and J are TRBV3-1 (or the pseudogene TRBV3-2) and TRBJ1-1; the D is unclear. CDR1 is LGHDT and CDR2 is YNNKEL in the germline V gene (reference sequence). V was shortened by 7 bases and J by 4 bases, with 16 bases between the two germline ends. This CDR3 is built from 14 residues. In DNA, the CDR3 is TGTGCCAGCACGTCTGTTGGGGTAGGCACTGAAGCTTTCTTT. This translates into CASTSVGVGTEAFF.

The chain uses TRBV5-1 and TRBJ2-7; D is perhaps TRBD1 or TRBD2 (5 bases each). This CDR3 is 14 amino acids long. CDR1 SGHRS and CDR2 YFSETQ come from the germline V gene. V dropped 4 bases and J dropped 0 bases, with 11 bases sitting between them. The CDR3 DNA sequence: TGCGCCAGCAGCCTGGGACCTGGCTCCTACGAGCAGTACTTC. Translated: CASSLGPGSYEQYF. The whole variable domain, remainder taken from reference TRBV5-1 and TRBJ2-7, is KAGVTQTPRYLIKTRGQQVTLSCSPISGHRSVSWYQQTPGQGLQFLFEYFSETQRNKGNFPGRFSGRQFSNSRSEMNVSTLELGDSALYLCASSLGPGSYEQYFGPGTRLTVT.

The chain recombines TRBV2 with TRBJ2-3; no reliable D call. The V and J ends lost 4 bases and 4 bases respectively, with 6 bases between them. There are 12 residues in the CDR3. CDR1 and CDR2 from the germline V gene are SNHLY and FYNNEI. CDR3 coding DNA: TGTGCCAGCAGTGGCGAGGCAGATACGCAGTATTTT. Protein: CASSGEADTQYF.